Sequencing of this TCR beta chain was carried out in a study of blood T cells in healthy people across ages. The study's findings and limits: TCR beta diversity correlated strongly with naive T cell percentage. Getting older went along with TCR beta diversity per million T cells dropping roughly linearly. More naive CD4+ cells and higher diversity were found in long-lived than in aged donors.

V was shortened by 1 base and J by 3 bases, with 10 bases between the two germline ends. CDR3 length: 14 residues. The germline CDR1 and CDR2 sequences are LGHDT and YNNKEL (reference sequence). Only a few counts were recorded for this clonotype. Its matching antigen is unknown. The second PCR ran roughly 7 to 12 cycles with a sample-barcoded 5' primer and J-beta primers. TCRdb independently ran MiXCR on the 5' RACE reads; one entry per CDR3 protein. The sample lists 1.5 million to 2 million distinct CDR3 sequences, roughly 27% occurring once. This receptor was taken from a woman in her twenties or thirties in good health. The V gene is TRBV3-1, the J gene TRBJ2-7, with no clear D. The specimen sequenced was blood. DNA of the CDR3: TGTGCCAGCAGCCAAGGGGGTATCCTCTACGAGCAGTACTTC. This translates into CASSQGGILYEQYF.